A selection of T cell receptor beta chains follows, all from one sample in a study of beta chain features in type 1 diabetes. Sequenced by immunoSEQ multiplex PCR; TCRdb stores in-frame clones only, minus some. The data contain 620,000 or so clones, around 15% of them singletons. Source material: naive CD4+ T cells from blood. These receptor sequences come from a man between 18 and 35 years old in good health. The CDR3 runs from the conserved cysteine through the conserved F or W. The D gene is left open where the match is weak. Clone size is given for some rows only: seen once, a few or many times, or a class if the clone is expanded.

d_call,v_call,clone_size,j_call,cdr3_nt,cdr3_aa
.,TRBV1,.,TRBJ2-1,TGCACCAGCAGCCAAGATCGGCGGGGGAGGGACAATGAGCAGTTCTTC,CTSSQDRRGRDNEQFF
.,TRBV7-2,few,TRBJ1-1,TGTGCCAGCAGCCTGAGTAGGAGGCACGGTGAAGCTTTCTTT,CASSLSRRHGEAFF
.,TRBV4-3,.,TRBJ1-4,TGCGCCAGCAGCCTCTACAGGGTCGATGAAAAACTGTTTTTT,CASSLYRVDEKLFF
TRBD2,TRBV15,few,TRBJ2-3,TGTGCCACCAAATTCGGGGGAAGAAGCGGGGTCACAGATACGCAGTATTTT,CATKFGGRSGVTDTQYF
.,TRBV5-1,.,TRBJ2-6,TGCGCCAGCAGCTGGGGACATAGCTCTGGGGCCAACGTCCTGACTTTC,CASSWGHSSGANVLTF
TRBD1,TRBV10-3,few,TRBJ1-5,TGTGCCATCAGGTCCGGGACAGGGGCCGCGAGCAATCAGCCCCAGCATTTT,CAIRSGTGAASNQPQHF
TRBD1,TRBV29-1,.,TRBJ1-3,TGCAGCGTTGACGACAGGGCAGGAGGAAACACCATATATTTT,CSVDDRAGGNTIYF
.,TRBV2,.,TRBJ1-1,TGTGCCAGCATCGAGGGCAGGCGCCAACAGGAGACTGAAGCTTTCTTT,CASIEGRRQQETEAFF
TRBD1,TRBV7-2,.,TRBJ2-7,TGTGCCAGCAGCTTAGCGGGACAGGGCAACTACGAGCAGTACTTC,CASSLAGQGNYEQYF
.,TRBV7-9,few,TRBJ1-5,TGTGCCAGCAGCTTAGGGCAAAGTCGGTGGGGTCGCAATCAGCCCCAGCATTTT,CASSLGQSRWGRNQPQHF
.,TRBV5-1,few,TRBJ2-1,TGCGCCAGCAGCTTAGGAGGGCGGTCCTACAATGAGCAGTTCTTC,CASSLGGRSYNEQFF
.,TRBV7-2,few,TRBJ2-5,TGTGCCAGCAGGAGGGGAGTGGTCGGGACCCAGTACTTC,CASRRGVVGTQYF